This T cell receptor (beta chain) comes out of a study of technical replicates of blood from several donors (dated by TCRdb to 2015 to 2018). The library was obtained by the immunoSEQ multiplex PCR assay. TCRdb took over this immuneACCESS table, retaining in-frame rearrangements with V and J assigned. Such tables are incomplete; in checked studies, under half of the missing clones stem from an unresolved V gene, and the remainder is unexplained. The sample data list around 76,000 clones, and approximately 98% of these were observed just once. In total, the top ten clones hold approximately 0.21% of the sample. Comments on this clone: Its cognate antigen has yet to be identified. No base qualities exist here, and no much larger clone lies one base off it.

This TCR was sampled from a human donor in good health. Input material: T cells isolated from PBMCs.

The CDR3 corresponds to CASSLGGGQYF. DNA sequence: TGTGCCAGCAGCCTAGGGGGGGGGCAGTACTTC. The chain was built from TRBV14 and TRBJ2-7; the D gene is possibly TRBD2, with 7 bases matching. The cysteine opens and the phenylalanine closes a CDR3 of 11 amino acids. Only CDR3 DNA is held: 33 bases, read in frame from base 1. CDR1 and CDR2 (SGHDN, FVKESK) derive from the germline V gene. Trimming at the junction amounts to 4 bases on V and 9 bases on J, and the germline ends lie 10 bases apart. Outside the CDR3, residues come from the reference TRBV14 and TRBJ2-7 proteins, so the full variable domain is: EAGVTQFPSHSVIEKGQTVTLRCDPISGHDNLYWYRRVMGKEIKFLLHFVKESKQDESGMPNNRFLAERTGGTYSTLKVQPAELEDSGVYFCASSLGGGQYFGPGTRLTVT.